The TCR beta chain under discussion was sequenced for a study of blood T cell repertoires in COVID-19. CDR3 length: 16 residues. The germline CDR1 and CDR2 sequences are MGHDK and SYGVNS. Losses at the gene ends were 1 base for V and 0 bases for J; bases not matched to a gene: 4. Assay used: immunoSEQ multiplex PCR; TCRdb lists only in-frame clones, some missing. The data contain 15,000 to 20,000 clones, roughly 84% of them singletons. The TCR sequence derives from a human donor in a cohort sampled during active COVID-19. Sequenced input: peripheral blood. The chain is built from TRBV25-1 and TRBJ2-3, with 7 nucleotides matching TRBD2. Written as DNA, the CDR3 is TGTGCCAGCAGTGAATGGGAGGGTTTTAGCACAGATACGCAGTATTTT. Residues: CASSEWEGFSTDTQYF.